Listed below are T cell receptor beta chains from one sample, sequenced in a study of blood T cell repertoires in COVID-19. Using immunoSEQ multiplex PCR, the repertoire was profiled, and TCRdb retains in-frame clones only, with some absent. The sample lists 250,000 to 300,000 clones; 85% to 90% were seen once. What was sequenced was PBMCs or T cells enriched from blood (not recorded which). These receptors came from a man younger than 35 who had recovered from COVID-19. CDR3s include the opening cysteine and the closing phenylalanine or tryptophan. D genes are given only for firm matches. Size tells how often a clone was seen (once, few, many) or the class of an expanded clone, and some rows leave it out.

>TRBJ1-5|-|-|TRBV29-1
TGCAGCGTTGAAGGGGAGGGTCAGCCCCAGCATTTT
CSVEGEGQPQHF
>TRBJ2-7|-|-|TRBV2
TGTGCCAGCAGTGAACCCCCAGGGCGCGGTTGGTACGAGCAGTACTTC
CASSEPPGRGWYEQYF
>TRBJ2-1|-|TRBD2|TRBV3-1/TRBV3-2
TGTGCCAGCAGCCAAGCGTCTAGCGGGAGACGGTTCTTC
CASSQASSGRRFF
>TRBJ2-5|once|TRBD1|TRBV9
TGTGCCAGCAGCGGCGGAGCAGGGGGCTTGCTCGGGGAGACCCAGTACTTC
CASSGGAGGLLGETQYF
>TRBJ2-2|-|TRBD2|TRBV7-3
TGTGCCAGCAGCTTAACTGCGTCTAGCGGGAGGGCCGGGGAGCTGTTTTTT
CASSLTASSGRAGELFF
>TRBJ1-2|-|TRBD1|TRBV3-1/TRBV3-2
TGTGCCAGCAGTCGCAACGGACAGGGAGGAGGCTACACCTTC
CASSRNGQGGGYTF
>TRBJ1-1|-|-|TRBV27
TGTGCCAGCAGTTTAATGTTTGGGGGGGGGTTGGGCACTGAAGCTTTCTTT
CASSLMFGGGLGTEAFF
>TRBJ2-5|-|TRBD2|TRBV14
TGTGCCAGCAGCCCGGCCGGGACTAGCGGTCAAGAGACCCAGTACTTC
CASSPAGTSGQETQYF
>TRBJ2-3|-|TRBD2|TRBV6-5
TGTGCCAGCAGTTTCGGGGGGGCCACAGATACGCAGTATTTT
CASSFGGATDTQYF
>TRBJ1-5|-|-|TRBV2
TGTGCCAGCAGTGATCGGACCGGGGGGCAGCCCCAGCATTTT
CASSDRTGGQPQHF
>TRBJ2-3|few|TRBD1|TRBV2
TGTGCCAGCATTACATCGGACAGGGGGCGCGCAGATACGCAGTATTTT
CASITSDRGRADTQYF
>TRBJ1-2|-|TRBD1|TRBV19
TGTGCCAGTAGTAGGACAGGGAAAGGCTACACCTTC
CASSRTGKGYTF
>TRBJ2-7|-|TRBD2|TRBV27
TGTGCCAGCAGTTTAGGACTAGCCTACGAGCAGTACTTC
CASSLGLAYEQYF
>TRBJ1-5|-|-|TRBV27
TGTGCCAGCAGTTTAAGTAACCAGGGCAATCAGCCCCAGCATTTT
CASSLSNQGNQPQHF
>TRBJ1-4|-|-|TRBV5-1
TGCGCCAGCAGCTTGGGCCAGAATAATGAAAAACTGTTTTTT
CASSLGQNNEKLFF
>TRBJ1-5|-|TRBD1|TRBV3-1/TRBV3-2
TGTGCCAGCAGCCAGGGGACAGGATCGGATCAGCCCCAGCATTTT
CASSQGTGSDQPQHF
>TRBJ1-3|-|TRBD1|TRBV30
TGTGCCTGGAGTGTTACAGGGGTTTCGGGAAACACCATATATTTT
CAWSVTGVSGNTIYF
>TRBJ1-6|-|-|TRBV15
TGTGCCACCAGCCGGACAATGAATAATTCACCCCTCCACTTT
CATSRTMNNSPLHF
>TRBJ1-1|-|-|TRBV3-1/TRBV3-2
TGTGCCAGCAGCCGCCTACTCGGGGTGAACACTGAAGCTTTCTTT
CASSRLLGVNTEAFF
>TRBJ2-7|-|-|TRBV2
TGTGCCAGCAGTGAAACGGGAGTAGTCCACGAGCAGTACTTC
CASSETGVVHEQYF
>TRBJ2-1|-|TRBD2|TRBV19
TGTGCCAGTACTAAAACCGGGACTAGCGGGAACCGTTACAATGAGCAGTTCTTC
CASTKTGTSGNRYNEQFF
>TRBJ1-1|-|TRBD1|TRBV7-8
TGTGCCAGCAGCTTAGGTACAGGGGGAAGTTTGGACACTGAAGCTTTCTTT
CASSLGTGGSLDTEAFF
>TRBJ1-1|-|TRBD1|TRBV12-3/TRBV12-4
TGTGCCAGCAGTCGGGACAGCCCCACTGAAGCTTTCTTT
CASSRDSPTEAFF
>TRBJ1-3|-|-|TRBV6-5
TGTGCCAGCAGAACGCCAGGGATCGGAAACACCATATATTTT
CASRTPGIGNTIYF
>TRBJ2-5|few|TRBD2|TRBV5-8
TGTGCCAGCAGTTCGTCCGGGACTAGCACGGGTGAGACCCAGTACTTC
CASSSSGTSTGETQYF
>TRBJ1-2|-|TRBD1|TRBV14
TGTGCCAGCAGCCAACTTACAGGGGGTTTGTATGGCTACACCTTC
CASSQLTGGLYGYTF
>TRBJ2-3|-|TRBD1|TRBV25-1
TGTGCCAGCAGTTATTATCCGGGACAGGGGACGCAGTATTTT
CASSYYPGQGTQYF
>TRBJ1-1|once|-|TRBV29-1
TGCAGCGGCCAACGACAGGAGAACACTGAAGCTTTCTTT
CSGQRQENTEAFF
>TRBJ2-7|-|TRBD2|TRBV10-3
TGTGCCAGCGGCGGGACTAGCGGCTCCTACGAGCAGTACTTC
CASGGTSGSYEQYF
>TRBJ2-1|-|-|TRBV10-1
TGCGCCAGCAGCGCCCTTTGGGATAGCGATACCAATGAGCAGTTCTTC
CASSALWDSDTNEQFF
>TRBJ1-5|few|-|TRBV19
TGTGCCAGTAGTCCCACGTCGGAACAGGGATACCAGCCCCAGCATTTT
CASSPTSEQGYQPQHF
>TRBJ2-5|-|TRBD2|TRBV5-6
TGTGCCAGCAGCTTGAGTAGCGGGAGGACAGAGACCCAGTACTTC
CASSLSSGRTETQYF